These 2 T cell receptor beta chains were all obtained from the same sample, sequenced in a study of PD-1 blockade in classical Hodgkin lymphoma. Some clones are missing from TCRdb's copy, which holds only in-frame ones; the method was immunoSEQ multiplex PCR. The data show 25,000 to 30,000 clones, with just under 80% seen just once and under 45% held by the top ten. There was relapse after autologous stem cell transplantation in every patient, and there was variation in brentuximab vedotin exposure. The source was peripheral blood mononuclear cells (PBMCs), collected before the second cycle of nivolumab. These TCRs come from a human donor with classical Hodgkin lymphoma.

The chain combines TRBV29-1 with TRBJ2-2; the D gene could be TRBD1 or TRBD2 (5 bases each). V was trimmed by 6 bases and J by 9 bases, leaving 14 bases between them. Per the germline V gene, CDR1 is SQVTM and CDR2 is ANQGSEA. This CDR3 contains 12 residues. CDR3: CSVLGPGRELFF. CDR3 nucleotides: TGCAGCGTCCTTGGACCGGGACGGGAGCTGTTTTTT.

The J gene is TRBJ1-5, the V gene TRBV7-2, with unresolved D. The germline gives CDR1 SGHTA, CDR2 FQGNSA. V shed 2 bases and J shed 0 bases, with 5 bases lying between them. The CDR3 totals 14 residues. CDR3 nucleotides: TGTGCCAGCAGCTTATGGGATAGCAATCAGCCCCAGCATTTT. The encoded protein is CASSLWDSNQPQHF.